The present T cell receptor beta chain was sequenced within a study of T cell clonality in common variable immunodeficiency. The study, taken as a whole, reports: What drives increased CVID clonality needs T cell subpopulation sequencing.

The CDR3 loop spans 15 amino acids. Unmatched junction bases numbered 7, after V lost 6 bases and J lost 5 bases. Germline V gene sequence: CDR1 LNHDA, CDR2 SQIVND (reference sequence). The sample holds a few counts of this clone. Its specificity is not known. The CDR3 is cut off 3 residues early in the read; its end comes from the germline J gene. Blood samples were heparinized, about 4.5 to 8 ml per donor. Sequencing used immunoSEQ multiplex PCR; TCRdb keeps in-frame clones, though not all of them. The data show 52,000 or so clones, none appearing only once, with around 0.84% held by the ten largest.

The TCR comes from a person between 18 and 75 years old in good health. The sample comprised peripheral blood mononuclear cells. The V call is TRBV19, the J call TRBJ1-6, with 7 bases matching TRBD1. The CDR3 bases that were read are TGTGCCAGTAGCCCCGGGACAGACGATAATTCACCC. Translating it yields CASSPGTDDNSP. The whole CDR3 reads CASSPGTDDNSPLHF.